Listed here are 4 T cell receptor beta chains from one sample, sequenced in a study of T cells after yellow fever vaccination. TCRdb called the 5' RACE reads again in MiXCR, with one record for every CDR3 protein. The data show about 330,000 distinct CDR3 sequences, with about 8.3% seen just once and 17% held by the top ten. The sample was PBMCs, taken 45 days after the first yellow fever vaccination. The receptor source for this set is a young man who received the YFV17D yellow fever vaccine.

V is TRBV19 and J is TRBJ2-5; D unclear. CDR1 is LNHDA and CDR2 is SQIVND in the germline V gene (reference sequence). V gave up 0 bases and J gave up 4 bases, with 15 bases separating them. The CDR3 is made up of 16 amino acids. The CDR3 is CASSIEWTFLGETQYF. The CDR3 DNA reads TGTGCCAGTAGTATAGAGTGGACCTTTTTAGGAGAGACCCAGTACTTC.

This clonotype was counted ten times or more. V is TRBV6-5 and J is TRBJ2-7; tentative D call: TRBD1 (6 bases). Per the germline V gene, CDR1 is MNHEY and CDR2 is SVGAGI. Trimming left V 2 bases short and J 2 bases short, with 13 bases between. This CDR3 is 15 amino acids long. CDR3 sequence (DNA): TGTGCCAGCAGTTACGGTCCACAGGGTACCTACGAGCAGTACTTC. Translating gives CASSYGPQGTYEQYF.

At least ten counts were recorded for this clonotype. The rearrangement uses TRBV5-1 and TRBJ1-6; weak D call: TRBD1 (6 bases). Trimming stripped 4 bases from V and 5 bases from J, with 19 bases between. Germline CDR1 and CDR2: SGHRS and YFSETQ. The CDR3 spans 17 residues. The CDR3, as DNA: TGCGCCAGCAGCGAGAGGGGTACAGGGCAAGATAATTCACCCCTCCACTTT. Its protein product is CASSERGTGQDNSPLHF.

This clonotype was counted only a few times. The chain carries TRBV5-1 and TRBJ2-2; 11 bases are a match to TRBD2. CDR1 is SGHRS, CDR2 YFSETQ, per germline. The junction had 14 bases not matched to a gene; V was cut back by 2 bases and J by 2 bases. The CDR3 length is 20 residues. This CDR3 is CASSFLIPGLADYNTGELFF. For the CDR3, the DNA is TGCGCCAGCAGCTTTTTAATACCGGGACTAGCGGACTACAACACCGGGGAGCTGTTTTTT.